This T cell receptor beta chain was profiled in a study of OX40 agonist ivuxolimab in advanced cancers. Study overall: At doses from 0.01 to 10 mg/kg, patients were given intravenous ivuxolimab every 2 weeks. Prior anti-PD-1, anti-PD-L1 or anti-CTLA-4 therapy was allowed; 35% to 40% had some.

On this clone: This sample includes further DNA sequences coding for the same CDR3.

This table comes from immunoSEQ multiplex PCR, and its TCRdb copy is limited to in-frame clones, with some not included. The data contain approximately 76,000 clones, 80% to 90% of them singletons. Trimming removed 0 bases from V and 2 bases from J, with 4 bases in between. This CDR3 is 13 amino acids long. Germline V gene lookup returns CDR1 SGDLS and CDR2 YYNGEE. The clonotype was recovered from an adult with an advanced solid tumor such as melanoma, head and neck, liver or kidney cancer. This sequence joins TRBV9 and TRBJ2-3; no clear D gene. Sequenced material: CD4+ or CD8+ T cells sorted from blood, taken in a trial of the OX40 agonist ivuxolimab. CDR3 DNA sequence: TGTGCCAGCAGCGTAGAGCCCACAGATACGCAGTATTTT. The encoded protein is CASSVEPTDTQYF. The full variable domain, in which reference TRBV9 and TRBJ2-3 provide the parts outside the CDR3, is DSGVTQTPKHLITATGQRVTLRCSPRSGDLSVYWYQQSLDQGLQFLIQYYNGEERAKGNILERFSAQQFPDLHSELNLSSLELGDSALYFCASSVEPTDTQYFGPGTRLTVL.